Below, one TCR beta chain is given with its context. What it recognizes is unknown. This sample was taken from a study of cytomegalovirus exposure and HLA in healthy donors. Notes on the study in general: What was likely a sequencing artifact was a cluster of highly shared sequence variants. Later on, an analysis showed TCR association rates differing by HLA locus, with DRB1 the most and HLA-C the fewest. Reported results showed that the classifier diagnosed cytomegalovirus status with high specificity and sensitivity.

There are 15 residues in the CDR3. V was clipped by 6 bases and J by 0 bases, with 12 bases between them. Germline-derived CDR1 and CDR2 are SNHLY and FYNNEI. The PCR used 60 Vbeta and 13 Jbeta primers. Profiling relied on immunoSEQ multiplex PCR, and the TCRdb table lists in-frame clones only, not all of them. Found here are about 140,000 clones, roughly four fifths of them singletons; the top ten hold about 1.4%. The TCR comes from a man aged 25 to 40 in good health and CMV-seropositive. The specimen was PBMCs. The V and J genes are TRBV2 and TRBJ1-5; possible D gene TRBD1, 6 bases. CDR3 nucleotides: TGTGCCAGCAGGAGGACAGATAATAGCAATCAGCCCCAGCATTTT. This sequence encodes CASRRTDNSNQPQHF.